The 21 T cell receptor beta chains given below trace back to one sample, sequenced in a study of shared clonotypes between healthy human individuals (dated by TCRdb to the early 2020s). The protocol used for the library was the immunoSEQ multiplex PCR assay. TCRdb retrieved this table from immuneACCESS and kept in-frame rearrangements only. Not all clones are present; in checked studies, unresolved V genes account for under half, and no reason is known for the remainder. This sample holds around 2.1 million clones; approximately 94% were observed only once. The ten largest clones take up approximately 0.13% of the sample. Sequencing used naive CD4+ T cells sorted from blood. What this sample's cell subset or site label stands for: CD45RA+ positively selected. Source of these receptors: a man aged 18 to 30 in good health.

The chain combines TRBV7-3 with TRBJ2-1; 13 bases line up with TRBD2. The CDR3 runs 15 residues. Germline assignment: CDR1 SGHTA and CDR2 FQGTGA. The junction had 7 bases not matched to a gene; V was cut back by 4 bases and J by 10 bases. The CDR3: CASSSGLAGVKEQFF. The CDR3 region has the DNA TGTGCCAGCAGCTCCGGACTAGCGGGGGTGAAGGAGCAGTTCTTC.

In the case of this clone: Other DNA sequences in the same sample also yield this CDR3. The J gene is TRBJ2-2, the V gene TRBV6-5; weak D call: TRBD1 (5 bases). This CDR3 has 14 residues. Germline V lookup: CDR1 MNHEY, CDR2 SVGAGI. V was shortened by 6 bases and J by 1 base, with 9 bases between the two germline ends. This CDR3 is CASSRTGNTGELFF. The CDR3 DNA reads as TGTGCCAGCAGCAGAACAGGGAACACCGGGGAGCTGTTTTTT.

The chain carries TRBV6-5 and TRBJ2-5; a weak D match, TRBD1 (6 bases). The CDR3 totals 13 residues. The V end lost 6 bases, the J end lost 5 bases, and 13 bases lay between the germline ends. Germline lookup yields CDR1 MNHEY and CDR2 SVGAGI. The CDR3 DNA reads TGTGCCAGCAGCTCTACAGGGTCGGAGACCCAGTACTTC. It is translated as CASSSTGSETQYF.

This rearrangement joins TRBV7-2 to TRBJ2-5; 7 bases agree with TRBD2. The CDR3 length is 15 residues. Germline trimming cut 3 bases from V and 1 base from J; bases unmatched to any gene: 5. Germline V gene lookup returns CDR1 SGHTA and CDR2 FQGNSA. CDR3 bases: TGTGCCAGCAGCTTCCCCGAGCGGGGCCAAGAGACCCAGTACTTC. This translates into CASSFPERGQETQYF.

For the CDR3, the DNA is TGCGCCAGCAGCTTGGATTCCCCGACGAATCAGCCCCAGCATTTT. This gives the protein CASSLDSPTNQPQHF. V gene TRBV5-1 combines with J gene TRBJ1-5; D is unclear. CDR3 size: 15 residues. Trimming shortened V by 0 bases and J by 4 bases, and 11 bases separated the two germline ends. Germline values: CDR1 SGHRS, CDR2 YFSETQ.

V gene TRBV6-1 combines with J gene TRBJ1-2, with 8 bases matching TRBD1. Germline values: CDR1 MNHNS, CDR2 SASEGT. V shed 4 bases, J shed 3 bases, and the junction held 7 bases outside the gene matches. This CDR3 is 15 amino acids long. Here the CDR3 reads CASSAQGANHYGYTF. DNA for the CDR3: TGTGCCAGCAGTGCGCAGGGGGCTAACCACTATGGCTACACCTTC.

V and J are TRBV11-2 and TRBJ1-4, with D tentatively TRBD1 (5 bases). Germline assignment: CDR1 SGHAT and CDR2 FQNNGV. This CDR3 is 16 amino acids long. The ends were cut back, 1 base at V and 0 bases at J, with 9 bases in the middle. Here the CDR3 DNA reads TGTGCCAGCAGCTTAGGACAGACTGCAACTAATGAAAAACTGTTTTTT. Its translation: CASSLGQTATNEKLFF.

Comment on this clone: Other DNA sequences in this specimen translate into the identical CDR3. The chain employs TRBV6-5 and TRBJ2-7, with 7 bases fitting TRBD1. V trimming: 6 bases; J trimming: 1 base; junction bases outside the gene matches: 3. The CDR3 extends over 13 amino acids. In germline, CDR1 is MNHEY, CDR2 SVGAGI. The CDR3 region is CASRTGASYEQYF. CDR3 nucleotides: TGTGCCAGCAGAACAGGGGCTTCCTACGAGCAGTACTTC.

The DNA of the CDR3 is TGTGCCAGCAGTTACACAAGGACAGGGATCAATGAGCAGTTCTTC. This codes for CASSYTRTGINEQFF. The chain couples TRBV6-5 to TRBJ2-1; TRBD1 matches at 8 bases. Per germline, CDR1 MNHEY and CDR2 SVGAGI. The CDR3 runs to 15 residues. V shed 2 bases, J shed 6 bases, and the junction held 6 bases outside the gene matches.

This chain connects TRBV4-1 to TRBJ1-4; D is ambiguous. This CDR3 is 15 amino acids long. The V gene lost 0 bases and the J gene lost 10 bases, with 15 bases spanning the gap. Germline lookup yields CDR1 MGHRA and CDR2 YSYEKL. The CDR3 protein is CASSQDGGSLGKLFF. For the CDR3, the DNA is TGCGCCAGCAGCCAAGATGGCGGGTCCCTGGGAAAACTGTTTTTT.

The chain employs TRBV2 and TRBJ1-5, with 9 bases lining up with TRBD1. With 2 bases clipped from V and 7 bases from J, the junction kept 6 bases outside the gene matches. Germline-derived CDR1 and CDR2 are SNHLY and FYNNEI. The CDR3 covers 15 residues. The CDR3, as DNA: TGTGCCAGCAGTGAATGGACAGGGGTTAGGCAGCCCCAGCATTTT. It specifies CASSEWTGVRQPQHF.

The rearrangement joins TRBV18 to TRBJ1-5; no clear D gene. Looked up from germline, CDR1 is KGHSH and CDR2 is LQKENI. The CDR3 extends over 14 amino acids. V shed 0 bases and J shed 4 bases, with 7 bases lying between them. The CDR3 here is CASSPPSGNQPQHF. CDR3 coding DNA: TGTGCCAGCTCACCACCGTCAGGAAATCAGCCCCAGCATTTT.

This chain links TRBV18 with TRBJ1-5; no definite D call. This CDR3 is built from 15 residues. V was clipped by 6 bases and J by 7 bases, with 19 bases between them. Germline V lookup: CDR1 KGHSH, CDR2 LQKENI. CDR3 DNA sequence: TGTGCCAGCTCGTCGACGGAAGGTCATGGGCAGCCCCAGCATTTT. This codes for CASSSTEGHGQPQHF.

The chain joins TRBV6-4 to TRBJ2-1, with D perhaps TRBD1 (6 bases). The ends were cut back, 4 bases at V and 1 base at J, with 11 bases in the middle. CDR3 length: 15 amino acids. The germline V gene has CDR1 MRHNA and CDR2 SNTAGT. CDR3 amino acids: CASSVDRTSYNEQFF. CDR3 bases: TGTGCCAGCAGTGTCGACAGGACATCCTACAATGAGCAGTTCTTC.

The chain uses TRBV6-5 and TRBJ2-3; D not certain. Germline V gives CDR1 MNHEY, CDR2 SVGAGI. This CDR3 spans 14 amino acids. The ends were cut back, 5 bases at V and 4 bases at J, with 13 bases in the middle. CDR3 sequence: CASSPPSLSDTQYF. CDR3 nucleotide sequence: TGTGCCAGCAGTCCACCGTCTCTTTCAGATACGCAGTATTTT.

The chain couples TRBV6-6 to TRBJ1-4, with 9 bases identical to TRBD1. The J segment lost 4 bases and the V segment lost 2 bases, leaving 2 bases of the junction unmatched. The germline CDR1 and CDR2 sequences are MNHNY and SVGAGI (reference sequence). CDR3 length: 15 residues. This CDR3 reads CASSYLDRGNEKLFF. In DNA, the CDR3 is TGTGCCAGCAGTTACCTGGACAGGGGTAATGAAAAACTGTTTTTT.

J is TRBJ1-3 and V is TRBV9; 7 bases agree with TRBD1. Germline trimming cut 3 bases from V and 0 bases from J; bases unmatched to any gene: 6. CDR1 is SGDLS and CDR2 is YYNGEE in the germline V gene. The CDR3 covers 16 residues. The CDR3 DNA reads TGTGCCAGCAGCGCACGACAGGGAAGCTCTGGAAACACCATATATTTT. Amino acids: CASSARQGSSGNTIYF.

The rearrangement uses TRBV4-3 and TRBJ2-7; 7 bases line up with TRBD1. The CDR3 runs 15 residues. Germline V CDR1 and CDR2: LGHNA, YSLEER. Trimming at V came to 4 bases and at J to 0 bases, leaving 6 bases not matched to a gene. For the CDR3, the DNA is TGCGCCAGCAGCCTAGACAGGGTCTCCTCCTACGAGCAGTACTTC. Its translation is CASSLDRVSSYEQYF.

V usage is TRBV18 and J usage is TRBJ1-2; D not resolved. V was cut by 4 bases and J by 4 bases, with 13 bases left in between. The CDR3 consists of 14 residues. The germline CDR1 and CDR2 sequences are KGHSH and LQKENI. The CDR3 DNA is TGTGCCAGCTCACTTTCGGATAAGGGCTATGGCTACACCTTC. Residues: CASSLSDKGYGYTF.

This chain connects TRBV6-6 to TRBJ2-1; 9 bases are a match to TRBD2. Per germline, CDR1 MNHNY and CDR2 SVGAGI (reference sequence). With 5 bases clipped from V and 1 base from J, the junction kept 3 bases outside the gene matches. The CDR3 is made up of 15 amino acids. The CDR3 bases are TGTGCCAGCAGTCATAGCGGGGGATCCTACAATGAGCAGTTCTTC. Translating gives CASSHSGGSYNEQFF.

The chain couples TRBV18 to TRBJ2-7, with 10 bases aligning to TRBD1. Trimming at V came to 6 bases and at J to 4 bases, leaving 12 bases not matched to a gene. The germline CDR1 and CDR2 sequences are KGHSH and LQKENI. The CDR3 spans 16 residues. CDR3 DNA sequence: TGTGCCAGCTCTCGCACGGCCGGGACAGGGGAATACGAGCAGTACTTC. Translation gives CASSRTAGTGEYEQYF.